Following are 23 T cell receptor beta chains from one sample sequenced in a study of identical twins (dated by TCRdb to about 2016). Receptor amplification or capture employed 5' RACE. The data were produced on an Illumina HiSeq 2000. TCRdb took the public reads, trimmed them with fastp at Q25, ran MiXCR for clone calling and kept in-frame beta chains. Rows with one shared CDR3 protein collapse into an entry with the most common genes and DNA. Recorded for this sample are over 500,000 distinct CDR3 sequences; 20% to 25% of them occurred a single time. Roughly 0.91% of the sample goes to the ten largest clones. The sample was also linked to a second study, of T cells expressing NK-cell markers.

Specimen: CD4+ T cells sorted from blood. The receptor source for this set is a woman between 18 and 29 years old in good health.

The J gene is TRBJ1-2, the V gene TRBV7-9; TRBD1 agrees at 7 bases. Looked up from germline, CDR1 is SEHNR and CDR2 is FQNEAQ (reference sequence). The CDR3 sequence is 14 residues long. V shed 2 bases, J shed 2 bases, and the junction held 2 bases outside the gene matches. In DNA form, the CDR3 reads TGTGCCAGCAGCTTATCGACAGGGAACTATGGCTACACCTTC. Residues: CASSLSTGNYGYTF. Combining the CDR3 with reference TRBV7-9 and TRBJ1-2 gives the whole variable domain DTGVSQNPRHKITKRGQNVTFRCDPISEHNRLYWYRQTLGQGPEFLTYFQNEAQLEKSRLLSDRFSAERPKGSFSTLEIQRTEQGDSAMYLCASSLSTGNYGYTFGSGTRLTVV.

The chain is built from TRBV11-2 and TRBJ2-7; D ambiguous. Trimming took 5 bases from V and 6 from J, leaving 11 bases between them. The germline V gene has CDR1 SGHAT and CDR2 FQNNGV. The CDR3 sequence is 12 residues long. Here the CDR3 reads CASSLPRSEQYF. The CDR3 DNA reads TGTGCCAGCAGCCTTCCGAGGTCCGAGCAGTACTTC.

The chain employs TRBV12-3 or TRBV12-4 and TRBJ2-2, with no clear D. The CDR3 sequence is 14 residues long. V lost 5 bases, J lost 3 bases, and 10 bases lay in between. CDR3 in DNA: TGTGCCAGCAGTCATGTGTCTTACACCGGGGAGCTGTTTTTT. Translation: CASSHVSYTGELFF.

This chain uses TRBV11-2 with TRBJ1-6; D remains unclear. The V gene's germline CDR1 is SGHAT and CDR2 FQNNGV. V was shortened by 6 bases and J by 5 bases, with 11 bases between the two germline ends. The CDR3 covers 14 residues. The CDR3 sequence: CASRPAGNNSPLHF. Here the CDR3 DNA reads TGTGCCAGCAGACCGGCGGGGAATAATTCACCCCTCCACTTT.

This clonotype appeared a few times. The chain has TRBV29-1 and TRBJ2-2, with TRBD1 identical over 8 bases. V lost 7 bases to trimming and J lost 5 bases; unmatched junction nucleotides: 6. This CDR3 has 13 residues. Germline V gene lookup returns CDR1 SQVTM and CDR2 ANQGSEA. The DNA of the CDR3 is TGCAGCGGACGGACAGGGCGAACCGGGGAGCTGTTTTTT. It translates to CSGRTGRTGELFF.

This clonotype was seen only a few times. The chain combines TRBV12-3 or TRBV12-4 with TRBJ1-5, with a possible D match to TRBD1 (6 bases). V was cut by 4 bases and J by 0 bases, with 10 bases left in between. The CDR3 has 15 amino acids. CDR3 loop: CASSSRDNSNQPQHF. The CDR3 DNA sequence: TGTGCCAGCAGTTCAAGGGACAATAGCAATCAGCCCCAGCATTTT.

This clonotype was counted a few times. This chain joins TRBV20-1 and TRBJ2-1; D not certain. The length of the CDR3 is 13 residues. Germline V gene sequence: CDR1 DFQATT, CDR2 SNEGSKA (reference sequence). V was trimmed by 4 bases and J by 4 bases, leaving 11 bases between them. CDR3: CSAMASSYNEQFF. The CDR3 DNA reads as TGCAGTGCTATGGCGTCTTCATACAATGAGCAGTTCTTC.

This clonotype has more than one count but fewer than ten. The rearrangement uses TRBV20-1 and TRBJ2-3; 7 bases map to TRBD2. CDR3 length equals 16 residues. J lost 3 bases, V lost 8 bases, and 17 bases had no gene match. The germline V gene has CDR1 DFQATT and CDR2 SNEGSKA (reference sequence). Here the CDR3 DNA reads TGCAGTCAAACCCTCCGGACTAGAGGAGGGACAGATACGCAGTATTTT. It translates to CSQTLRTRGGTDTQYF.

This clonotype turned up a few times. The V call is TRBV6-1, the J call TRBJ1-1, with D hard to call. V dropped 7 bases and J dropped 5 bases, with 14 bases sitting between them. There are 13 residues in the CDR3. Germline values: CDR1 MNHNS, CDR2 SASEGT. CDR3 sequence (DNA): TGTGCCAGCATGAGGCAGCTTAATACTGAAGCTTTCTTT. Protein sequence: CASMRQLNTEAFF.

This sequence joins TRBV5-1 and TRBJ2-5; D perhaps matches TRBD1 (6 bases). Deletions cut 4 bases from V and 4 bases from J, with 14 bases between. The CDR3 has 14 amino acids. Germline V gene sequence: CDR1 SGHRS, CDR2 YFSETQ. CDR3 sequence: CASSDGRGGETQYF. In DNA, the CDR3 is TGCGCCAGCAGCGACGGCAGGGGTGGAGAGACCCAGTACTTC.

The V call is TRBV4-3, the J call TRBJ2-5; perhaps TRBD2 as D (6 bases). Trimming removed 4 bases at V and 2 bases at J, with 14 bases between. The germline gives CDR1 LGHNA, CDR2 YSLEER. The CDR3 runs to 15 residues. The CDR3 protein is CASSRSGTGQETQYF. CDR3 DNA: TGCGCCAGCAGCCGATCCGGGACTGGACAAGAGACCCAGTACTTC.

The chain uses TRBV7-8 and TRBJ2-1; D not resolved. Per the germline V gene, CDR1 is SGHVS and CDR2 is FQNEAQ. V was pared by 1 base and J by 4 bases, with 11 bases between. The CDR3 is 15 residues long. CDR3 nucleotide sequence: TGTGCCAGCAGCTTAGATGGCGGTGGATACAATGAGCAGTTCTTC. It codes for CASSLDGGGYNEQFF.

The chain joins TRBV7-9 to TRBJ2-5, with 10 nucleotides matching TRBD2. Trimming took 7 bases from V and 3 from J; bases not matched to a gene: 8. Germline V gene lookup returns CDR1 SEHNR and CDR2 FQNEAQ (reference sequence). The CDR3 is 15 residues long. DNA of the CDR3: TGTGCCAGCACTCTGACTAGCGGGCCTAAAGAGACCCAGTACTTC. Its protein is CASTLTSGPKETQYF. The whole variable domain, filled in from reference TRBV7-9 and TRBJ2-5, reads DTGVSQNPRHKITKRGQNVTFRCDPISEHNRLYWYRQTLGQGPEFLTYFQNEAQLEKSRLLSDRFSAERPKGSFSTLEIQRTEQGDSAMYLCASTLTSGPKETQYFGPGTRLLVL.

The table lists this clonotype with a few counts. This CDR3 is CASSVGVRQSYGYTF. The CDR3 DNA follows: TGCGCCAGCAGCGTGGGGGTAAGGCAGAGCTATGGCTACACCTTC. V gene TRBV5-1 combines with J gene TRBJ1-2; D possibly corresponds to TRBD1 (5 bases). Trimming cost V 4 bases and J 4 bases, with 17 bases left between them. Germline loops: CDR1 SGHRS, CDR2 YFSETQ. This CDR3 region has 15 residues. The full variable domain, its missing parts supplied by reference TRBV5-1 and TRBJ1-2, is KAGVTQTPRYLIKTRGQQVTLSCSPISGHRSVSWYQQTPGQGLQFLFEYFSETQRNKGNFPGRFSGRQFSNSRSEMNVSTLELGDSALYLCASSVGVRQSYGYTFGSGTRLTVV.

The genes are TRBV5-1 and TRBJ2-2, with a possible D match to TRBD1 (5 bases). V was shortened by 7 bases and J by 7 bases, with 14 bases between the two germline ends. The CDR3 has 13 amino acids. Per germline, CDR1 SGHRS and CDR2 YFSETQ. CDR3 sequence: CASDESGIGELFF. The CDR3 nucleotides read TGCGCCAGCGACGAGTCAGGGATCGGGGAGCTGTTTTTT.

The genes are TRBV20-1 and TRBJ2-4; 8 nucleotides agree with TRBD2. Germline values: CDR1 DFQATT, CDR2 SNEGSKA (reference sequence). CDR3 length equals 16 residues. V trimming: 3 bases; J trimming: 2 bases; junction bases outside the gene matches: 9. CDR3 sequence: CSARPGGGATKNIQYF. The CDR3 DNA follows: TGCAGTGCTAGGCCCGGGGGGGGCGCGACCAAAAACATTCAGTACTTC.

This sequence joins TRBV5-1 and TRBJ2-5; maybe TRBD2 (5 bases). This CDR3 spans 13 amino acids. V was clipped by 5 bases and J by 1 base, with 9 bases between them. CDR1 is SGHRS and CDR2 is YFSETQ in the germline V gene. The CDR3 sequence: CASRGVRQETQYF. The DNA for the CDR3 is TGCGCCAGCAGGGGAGTTCGCCAAGAGACCCAGTACTTC.

This clonotype has a single count. CDR3 in amino acids: CASSYWVTEAFF. The CDR3 DNA sequence: TGTGCCAGCAGTTACTGGGTCACTGAAGCTTTCTTT. The chain has TRBV6-2 or TRBV6-3 and TRBJ1-1; D gene unclear. Trimming removed 1 base from V and 4 bases from J, with 4 bases in between. The CDR3 loop spans 12 amino acids. Germline V CDR1 and CDR2: MNHEY, SVGEGT.

CDR3 bases: TGTGCCAGCAGCCGACTAGCGGAGTACAATGAGCAGTTCTTC. Protein sequence: CASSRLAEYNEQFF. This chain connects TRBV7-9 to TRBJ2-1, with 9 bases aligning to TRBD2. Germline assignment: CDR1 SEHNR and CDR2 FQNEAQ (reference sequence). V was clipped by 5 bases and J by 4 bases; unmatched bases: 3. The CDR3 totals 14 residues.

This clonotype came up a few times. The chain has TRBV12-3 or TRBV12-4 and TRBJ2-1, with TRBD2 identical over 7 bases. The trim removed 0 bases at V and 5 bases at J, leaving 7 bases unmatched. This CDR3 spans 16 amino acids. The CDR3 reads CASSLAGLELNNEQFF. CDR3 DNA: TGTGCCAGCAGTTTAGCCGGACTAGAGCTGAACAATGAGCAGTTCTTC.

V gene TRBV27 combines with J gene TRBJ1-6; TRBD1 is a possible D gene (5 bases). CDR1 is MNHEY, CDR2 SMNVEV, per germline (reference sequence). This CDR3 spans 13 amino acids. Deletions cut 7 bases from V and 11 bases from J, with 15 bases between. The CDR3 DNA sequence: TGTGCCAGCACCCTTAATGGGGGTCCACCCCTCCACTTT. This sequence encodes CASTLNGGPPLHF.

V usage is TRBV24-1 and J usage is TRBJ2-1, with TRBD2 identical over 16 bases. CDR3 length equals 21 residues. Germline V CDR1 and CDR2: KGHDR, SFDVKD. Unmatched junction bases numbered 10, after V lost 2 bases and J lost 1 base. In DNA, the CDR3 is TGTGCCACCAGTGATTCATCGGGACTAGCGGGGGGGGGCAAATCCTACAATGAGCAGTTCTTC. It codes for CATSDSSGLAGGGKSYNEQFF.

The J gene is TRBJ2-5, the V gene TRBV7-2, with a tentative D call TRBD2 (5 bases). The CDR3 is 14 amino acids. CDR1 SGHTA and CDR2 FQGNSA come from the germline V gene. Trimming cost V 6 bases and J 6 bases, with 17 bases left between them. CDR3 in amino acids: CASSSSAGLQTQYF. The CDR3 DNA is TGTGCCAGCAGTTCCAGTGCGGGTCTGCAGACCCAGTACTTC.